This TCR beta chain was sequenced for a study of beta chain features in type 1 diabetes. Reverse transcribing all isolated RNA meant expressed TCRB transcripts were sequenced. Each sample of naive, central memory or regulatory T cells had, on average, about 3.57 million reads. TCRdb's table, derived via immunoSEQ multiplex PCR, lists solely in-frame clones and lacks some. Among some 270,000 clones listed, 11% were seen once. This clone was observed a handful of times. Antigen unknown. General study points: Moderate but significant shortening of TCRB CDR3s was recorded in all four CD4+ subsets from Type 1 diabetes patients.

This TCR was recovered from a man aged 25 to 40 with type 1 diabetes. The sequencing input was naive CD4+ T cells from blood.

CDR3 loop: CATSRDLAWQETQYF. DNA for the CDR3: TGTGCCACCAGCAGAGATTTGGCTTGGCAAGAGACCCAGTACTTC. This chain links TRBV15 with TRBJ2-5; D is uncertain. Germline CDR1 and CDR2: LNHNV and YYDKDF (reference sequence). Trimming removed 0 bases from V and 2 bases from J, with 10 bases in between. The CDR3 is made up of 15 amino acids.